The rows below give T cell receptor beta chains drawn from one sample of a study of identical twins. TCRdb re-called the 5' RACE reads through MiXCR, storing one row per CDR3 protein. The table has approximately 240,000 distinct CDR3 sequences, over 12% seen once. Input material: memory (CD45RO+) T cells sorted from blood. These receptors were obtained from a young woman in good health. CDR3s include the opening cysteine and the closing phenylalanine or tryptophan. The D gene is left open where the match is weak. The listing skips clone size in some rows; elsewhere it reads once, few, many or a size class.

D gene: NA; J gene: TRBJ2-3; clone size: NA; V gene: TRBV4-3; CDR3 DNA: TGCGCCAGCAGCCAAGATCGGCTAACAGATACGCAGTATTTT; CDR3 protein: CASSQDRLTDTQYF
D gene: TRBD2; J gene: TRBJ2-1; clone size: many; V gene: TRBV20-1; CDR3 DNA: TGCAGTGCTAGAGATGCGAGCGGGGGGGTCGTGGGAAGCTCCTACAATGAGCAGTTCTTC; CDR3 protein: CSARDASGGVVGSSYNEQFF
D gene: NA; J gene: TRBJ2-7; clone size: NA; V gene: TRBV7-8; CDR3 DNA: TGTGCCAGCAGCTTGGGGGGACTTACCTACGAGCAGTACTTC; CDR3 protein: CASSLGGLTYEQYF
D gene: NA; J gene: TRBJ2-1; clone size: few; V gene: TRBV11-2; CDR3 DNA: TGTGCCAGCAGCTTAGATCAGAGTTACTCCCTGCAGTTCTTC; CDR3 protein: CASSLDQSYSLQFF
D gene: NA; J gene: TRBJ1-1; clone size: few; V gene: TRBV6-1; CDR3 DNA: TGTGCCAGCAGACGCGACCCTGGGCTGATAACTGAAGCTTTCTTT; CDR3 protein: CASRRDPGLITEAFF
D gene: TRBD2; J gene: TRBJ2-7; clone size: NA; V gene: TRBV20-1; CDR3 DNA: TGCAGTGCTAGACGGATGGGGCTAGCGGGAGGCCTCTACGAGCAGTACTTC; CDR3 protein: CSARRMGLAGGLYEQYF
D gene: NA; J gene: TRBJ2-7; clone size: NA; V gene: TRBV10-1; CDR3 DNA: TGCGCCAGCAGTGAGTCTGGCGAGCAGTACTTC; CDR3 protein: CASSESGEQYF
D gene: TRBD1; J gene: TRBJ2-7; clone size: few; V gene: TRBV6-5; CDR3 DNA: TGTGCCAGCAGTTACTCGCGACAGGGGATCCACGAGCAGTACTTC; CDR3 protein: CASSYSRQGIHEQYF
D gene: TRBD2; J gene: TRBJ2-7; clone size: NA; V gene: TRBV18; CDR3 DNA: TGTGCCAGCTCACCCTCTAGCGGTGCCTACGAGCAGTACTTC; CDR3 protein: CASSPSSGAYEQYF
D gene: NA; J gene: TRBJ2-7; clone size: many; V gene: TRBV12-3/TRBV12-4; CDR3 DNA: TGTGCCAGCAGTTTACACGGAGCCTACGAGCAGTACTTC; CDR3 protein: CASSLHGAYEQYF
D gene: TRBD1; J gene: TRBJ2-5; clone size: NA; V gene: TRBV27; CDR3 DNA: TGTGCCAGCAGTTGGGCAGGGGGTCAAGAGACCCAGTACTTC; CDR3 protein: CASSWAGGQETQYF
D gene: TRBD1; J gene: TRBJ2-1; clone size: few; V gene: TRBV7-2; CDR3 DNA: TGTGCCAGCAGCTTAACAGGGGGGCGAGTATATGAGCAGTTCTTC; CDR3 protein: CASSLTGGRVYEQFF
D gene: TRBD1; J gene: TRBJ2-2; clone size: many; V gene: TRBV7-9; CDR3 DNA: TGTGCCAGCAGCCCCATCAGGGGGACCGGGGAGCTGTTTTTT; CDR3 protein: CASSPIRGTGELFF
D gene: TRBD1; J gene: TRBJ2-7; clone size: NA; V gene: TRBV6-6; CDR3 DNA: TGTGCCAGCAGTTACGGAGACAGGGGGGAGCAGTACTTC; CDR3 protein: CASSYGDRGEQYF
D gene: TRBD1; J gene: TRBJ2-5; clone size: NA; V gene: TRBV14; CDR3 DNA: TGTGCCAGCAGCCGGTGGACAGGGGATGAGACCCAGTACTTC; CDR3 protein: CASSRWTGDETQYF
D gene: NA; J gene: TRBJ2-1; clone size: NA; V gene: TRBV20-1; CDR3 DNA: TGCAGTGCTTCACGACTCGCTTCCGGTGAGCAGTTCTTC; CDR3 protein: CSASRLASGEQFF
D gene: NA; J gene: TRBJ1-6; clone size: NA; V gene: TRBV4-3; CDR3 DNA: TGCGCCAGCAGCCAGGAAGGGAGGGAGAGTTCACCCCTCCACTTT; CDR3 protein: CASSQEGRESSPLHF
D gene: NA; J gene: TRBJ1-2; clone size: few; V gene: TRBV12-3/TRBV12-4; CDR3 DNA: TGTGCCAGCAGCCAGGCCCCCCGGAACTATGGCTACACCTTC; CDR3 protein: CASSQAPRNYGYTF
D gene: NA; J gene: TRBJ1-2; clone size: few; V gene: TRBV2; CDR3 DNA: TGTGCCAGCAGTGCGACCGAAAACTATGGCTACACCTTC; CDR3 protein: CASSATENYGYTF
D gene: NA; J gene: TRBJ1-1; clone size: NA; V gene: TRBV7-9; CDR3 DNA: TGTGCCAGCATCCTTATAACTGAAGCTTTCTTT; CDR3 protein: CASILITEAFF
D gene: NA; J gene: TRBJ2-5; clone size: many; V gene: TRBV27; CDR3 DNA: TGTGCCAGCAGTTTCGGGGACGGACGGCAAGAGACCCAGTACTTC; CDR3 protein: CASSFGDGRQETQYF
D gene: TRBD1; J gene: TRBJ1-6; clone size: NA; V gene: TRBV5-1; CDR3 DNA: TGCGCCAGCAGCCTAGGAAATACCGGGACAGGGAATTCACCCCTCCACTTT; CDR3 protein: CASSLGNTGTGNSPLHF
D gene: NA; J gene: TRBJ2-1; clone size: NA; V gene: TRBV20-1; CDR3 DNA: TGCAGTGCTAGAGAATCCGGGACGGTCAACAATGAGCAGTTCTTC; CDR3 protein: CSARESGTVNNEQFF
D gene: NA; J gene: TRBJ2-2; clone size: few; V gene: TRBV15; CDR3 DNA: TGTGCCACCAGCACTGTGCTAGGAATAACCGGGGAGCTGTTTTTT; CDR3 protein: CATSTVLGITGELFF
D gene: TRBD1; J gene: TRBJ2-1; clone size: few; V gene: TRBV5-1; CDR3 DNA: TGCGCCAGCAGCACACAGACAGGGGCCCTTTACAATGAGCAGTTCTTC; CDR3 protein: CASSTQTGALYNEQFF
D gene: NA; J gene: TRBJ2-1; clone size: few; V gene: TRBV12-3/TRBV12-4; CDR3 DNA: TGTGCCAGCAGTGAGACTCCACCCCGCTCCTACAATGAGCAGTTCTTC; CDR3 protein: CASSETPPRSYNEQFF
D gene: TRBD1; J gene: TRBJ2-1; clone size: NA; V gene: TRBV5-8; CDR3 DNA: TGTGCCAGCAGCTTGAGGGGGCAGCTTGGAGAGCAGTTCTTC; CDR3 protein: CASSLRGQLGEQFF
D gene: NA; J gene: TRBJ1-5; clone size: many; V gene: TRBV25-1; CDR3 DNA: TGTGCCAGCAGTGAAAGCTTGGATAGTCAGCCCCAGCATTTT; CDR3 protein: CASSESLDSQPQHF
D gene: NA; J gene: TRBJ2-7; clone size: NA; V gene: TRBV20-1; CDR3 DNA: TGCAGTGCTAGAGATTATGGGGCAACAGTCCACGAGCAGTACTTC; CDR3 protein: CSARDYGATVHEQYF
D gene: NA; J gene: TRBJ2-3; clone size: many; V gene: TRBV24-1; CDR3 DNA: TGTGCCACCAGTGATTCGTCACTTCCACATCATACGCAGTATTTT; CDR3 protein: CATSDSSLPHHTQYF
D gene: TRBD2; J gene: TRBJ2-1; clone size: NA; V gene: TRBV20-1; CDR3 DNA: TGCAGTGCAGGGACTAGCGGGAGGCCGATTAGCTCCCACAATGAGCAGTTCTTC; CDR3 protein: CSAGTSGRPISSHNEQFF
D gene: NA; J gene: TRBJ2-2; clone size: few; V gene: TRBV27; CDR3 DNA: TGTGCCAGCAGTTTGCACAGGAAAAAAACCGGGGAGCTGTTTTTT; CDR3 protein: CASSLHRKKTGELFF
D gene: NA; J gene: TRBJ1-1; clone size: few; V gene: TRBV20-1; CDR3 DNA: TGCAGTGCTAAGCAGAGAGGGGCGGCGAACACTGAAGCTTTCTTT; CDR3 protein: CSAKQRGAANTEAFF
D gene: NA; J gene: TRBJ2-7; clone size: once; V gene: TRBV21-1; CDR3 DNA: TGTGCCAGCAGCCACCGGGACAGGTCCTACGAGCAGTACTTC; CDR3 protein: CASSHRDRSYEQYF
D gene: NA; J gene: TRBJ2-5; clone size: NA; V gene: TRBV7-9; CDR3 DNA: TGTGCCAGCAGCTTAGGCGCCAGTCTGAGGGAGACCCAGTACTTC; CDR3 protein: CASSLGASLRETQYF
D gene: NA; J gene: TRBJ2-1; clone size: many; V gene: TRBV6-5; CDR3 DNA: TGTGCCAGCAGTTACTCGGACGGTAACAATGAGCAGTTCTTC; CDR3 protein: CASSYSDGNNEQFF